This TCR beta chain was recorded in a study of cytomegalovirus exposure and HLA in healthy donors. Study results and limitations: TRBV6-2, TRBV6-3 and some other V segments were excluded as indistinguishable.

Details on this clone: Its specificity is unknown.

PCR was performed using 60 Vbeta and 13 Jbeta primers. Only in-frame clones appear in the TCRdb table, and some are missing; sequencing was by immunoSEQ multiplex PCR. The sample has about 150,000 clones; approximately 80% are singletons. Among the donors, all were healthy bone marrow donors. V gave up 0 bases and J gave up 8 bases; unmatched junction bases: 15. CDR3 length: 17 amino acids. In germline, CDR1 is MNHNS, CDR2 SASEGT. The genes are TRBV6-1 and TRBJ1-2; 7 positions match TRBD1. The receptor's source is a boy younger than 10 in good health and CMV-seronegative. Source material: PBMCs. The CDR3 loop reads CASSEAASGTVRMGYTF. DNA for the CDR3: TGTGCCAGCAGTGAAGCCGCTAGCGGGACAGTCCGTATGGGCTACACCTTC.